The 28 T cell receptor beta chains presented below share a single source sample, sequenced in a study of blood T cell repertoires in COVID-19. Repertoires were generated with immunoSEQ multiplex PCR, while TCRdb's copy carries only in-frame clones and drops some. The profile covers about 110,000 clones, with roughly 81% appearing a single time and 2.1% taken by the ten largest. The sample comprised peripheral blood. The receptor set was obtained from a human donor in a cohort sampled during active COVID-19.

This rearrangement joins TRBV29-1 to TRBJ1-1; the D gene is possibly TRBD1 (6 bases). This CDR3 comprises 15 residues. The V gene's germline CDR1 is SQVTM and CDR2 ANQGSEA. V was pared by 4 bases and J by 0 bases, with 15 bases between. For the CDR3, the DNA is TGCAGCGTTGGCCCGGGACACGGAATGAACACTGAAGCTTTCTTT. This translates into CSVGPGHGMNTEAFF. The full variable domain, with the rest looked up from reference TRBV29-1 and TRBJ1-1, is SAVISQKPSRDICQRGTSLTIQCQVDSQVTMMFWYRQQPGQSLTLIATANQGSEATYESGFVIDKFPISRPNLTFSTLTVSNMSPEDSSIYLCSVGPGHGMNTEAFFGQGTRLTVV.

This clone was recorded once. V gene TRBV6-5 combines with J gene TRBJ2-1; D call uncertain. Germline V CDR1 and CDR2: MNHEY, SVGAGI. The CDR3 is 13 residues long. Trimming shortened V by 7 bases and J by 4 bases, and 11 bases separated the two germline ends. The DNA of the CDR3 is TGTGCCAGCACCCGAGACATATACAATGAGCAGTTCTTC. This codes for CASTRDIYNEQFF.

CDR3 protein: CASSPRRGTYNEQFF. The CDR3 bases are TGTGCCAGCAGCCCTCGGCGGGGGACCTACAATGAGCAGTTCTTC. The chain couples TRBV7-9 to TRBJ2-1, with 7 bases lining up with TRBD2. The trim removed 5 bases at V and 2 bases at J, leaving 6 bases unmatched. The CDR3 contains 15 residues. The germline V gene encodes CDR1 SEHNR and CDR2 FQNEAQ (reference sequence).

The chain uses TRBV6-5 and TRBJ2-2, with 11 nucleotides matching TRBD2. In germline, CDR1 is MNHEY, CDR2 SVGAGI. V was pared by 6 bases and J by 7 bases, with 4 bases of the junction left unmatched. This CDR3 spans 14 amino acids. The CDR3 region is CASSRTSGFGELFF. In DNA, the CDR3 is TGTGCCAGCAGCAGGACTAGCGGGTTCGGGGAGCTGTTTTTT.

The chain uses TRBV19 and TRBJ2-4; no clear D gene. CDR1 LNHDA and CDR2 SQIVND come from the germline V gene (reference sequence). Trimming shortened V by 2 bases and J by 0 bases, and 11 bases separated the two germline ends. CDR3 size: 16 residues. CDR3 in DNA: TGTGCCAGTAGTATATTGCCGTCGGGAGCCAAAAACATTCAGTACTTC. It translates to CASSILPSGAKNIQYF.

V usage is TRBV10-3 and J usage is TRBJ1-2, with 7 bases matching TRBD1. The trim removed 6 bases at V and 6 bases at J, leaving 7 bases unmatched. There are 13 residues in the CDR3. Germline V gives CDR1 ENHRY, CDR2 SYGVKD. The CDR3 DNA reads TGTGCCATCAGCTCCGACAGGGTGAATGGCTACACCTTC. This sequence encodes CAISSDRVNGYTF.

This rearrangement joins TRBV6-5 to TRBJ2-7; the D is unclear. V gave up 5 bases and J gave up 7 bases, with 15 bases separating them. The CDR3 totals 13 residues. Germline CDR1 and CDR2: MNHEY and SVGAGI. This chain's CDR3 is CASSPPGSAEQYF. CDR3 sequence (DNA): TGTGCCAGCAGTCCCCCGGGTAGTGCGGAGCAGTACTTC.

The chain couples TRBV19 to TRBJ1-5; tentative D call: TRBD1 (6 bases). V was pared by 8 bases and J by 10 bases, with 18 bases between. Germline V CDR1 and CDR2: LNHDA, SQIVND (reference sequence). The CDR3 length is 13 residues. The CDR3 sequence is CASGYYEGVPQHF. CDR3 nucleotide sequence: TGTGCCAGTGGGTACTACGAGGGGGTTCCCCAGCATTTT.

The chain uses TRBV2 and TRBJ2-7; tentatively, D is TRBD2 (6 bases). Trimming pared 3 bases from V and 2 bases from J, leaving 14 bases between. The CDR3 is 15 residues long. Germline V gene data show CDR1 as SNHLY and CDR2 as FYNNEI. CDR3 region: CASSETKLAPYEQYF. The CDR3 nucleotides are TGTGCCAGCAGTGAGACCAAACTAGCCCCCTACGAGCAGTACTTC.

The rearrangement links TRBV5-1 to TRBJ2-6; D unclear. Germline V gene sequence: CDR1 SGHRS, CDR2 YFSETQ. V shed 0 bases and J shed 0 bases, with 7 bases lying between them. The CDR3 loop spans 16 amino acids. The CDR3 sequence is CASSLVSVSGANVLTF. CDR3 nucleotide sequence: TGCGCCAGCAGCTTGGTCTCGGTCTCTGGGGCCAACGTCCTGACTTTC.

J is TRBJ2-3 and V is TRBV7-5; TRBD1, the table's D call, lacks a check against the DNA. TRBV7-5 is given as a pseudogene. The CDR3 totals 16 residues. The CDR3 spells CARSWTGVWSTDTQYF. CDR3 DNA: TGTGCCAGAAGCTGGACAGGGGTGTGGAGCACAGATACGCAGTATTTT.

The V and J genes are TRBV4-1 and TRBJ1-1, with 9 positions matching TRBD1. The CDR3 contains 17 residues. Germline trimming cut 2 bases from V and 1 base from J; bases unmatched to any gene: 8. The germline V gene encodes CDR1 MGHRA and CDR2 YSYEKL. CDR3 sequence reads: CASSQQIRDRANTEAFF. DNA of the CDR3: TGCGCCAGCAGCCAACAGATAAGGGACAGGGCGAACACTGAAGCTTTCTTT.

The V call is TRBV18, the J call TRBJ2-6; D gene ambiguous. Deletions cut 2 bases from V and 4 bases from J, with 9 bases between. Germline V gene sequence: CDR1 KGHSH, CDR2 LQKENI. CDR3 length equals 15 residues. In DNA form, the CDR3 reads TGTGCCAGCTCACCAGGGTCCGGGGGGGCCAACGTCCTGACTTTC. This sequence encodes CASSPGSGGANVLTF.

This clone was seen more than once but under ten times. The gene calls are TRBV6-6 and TRBJ1-1, with 8 nucleotides matching TRBD1. The trim removed 6 bases at V and 4 bases at J, leaving 7 bases unmatched. CDR1 is MNHNY, CDR2 SVGAGI, per germline (reference sequence). The CDR3 is made up of 14 amino acids. CDR3 protein: CASRDSGGGTEAFF. The CDR3 DNA sequence: TGTGCCAGCAGGGATTCAGGGGGCGGCACTGAAGCTTTCTTT.

This clone has only a few counts. Other DNA sequences of this sample code for an identical CDR3. This chain connects TRBV5-1 to TRBJ1-1; D is uncertain. The CDR3 runs to 13 residues. Germline CDR1 SGHRS, CDR2 YFSETQ. With 4 bases removed from V and 3 bases from J, the gap between germline ends came to 10 bases. As DNA, the CDR3 is TGCGCCAGCAGCCTAAAGTTGGACACTGAAGCTTTCTTT. Its protein is CASSLKLDTEAFF.

CDR3 loop: CASLEWEAAYEQYF. CDR3 in DNA: TGTGCCAGTCTAGAGTGGGAGGCCGCCTACGAGCAGTACTTC. The chain uses TRBV5-6 and TRBJ2-7; D is perhaps TRBD2 (6 bases). The length of the CDR3 is 14 residues. With 8 bases removed from V and 2 bases from J, the gap between germline ends came to 17 bases. Per the germline V gene, CDR1 is SGHDT and CDR2 is YYEEEE.

CDR3 loop: CASRWSHEAFF. The CDR3 nucleotides are TGTGCCAGTCGGTGGTCGCATGAAGCTTTCTTT. This chain connects TRBV19 to TRBJ1-1; D unresolved. Germline V gene data show CDR1 as LNHDA and CDR2 as SQIVND (reference sequence). The CDR3 contains 11 residues. Deletions cut 8 bases from V and 7 bases from J, with 11 bases between.

The chain links TRBV12-5 to TRBJ1-4; no definite D call. This CDR3 has 8 residues. Germline V gives CDR1 LGHNT, CDR2 FRNRAP. CDR3 coding DNA: TGTGCGAGGCGGGAACTGTTTTTT. This encodes CARRELFF. Complete variable domain (other parts from reference TRBV12-5 and TRBJ1-4): DARVTQTPRHKVTEMGQEVTMRCQPILGHNTVFWYRQTMMQGLELLAYFRNRAPLDDSGMPKDRFSAEMPDATLATLKIQPSEPRDSAVYFCARRELFFGSGTQLSVL.

This chain uses TRBV4-3 with TRBJ2-5; 10 nucleotides line up with TRBD1. CDR3 length equals 16 residues. Per the germline V gene, CDR1 is LGHNA and CDR2 is YSLEER. V dropped 0 bases and J dropped 5; count of bases not matched to a gene: 6. The CDR3 spells CASSQDGQGGRETQYF. CDR3 bases: TGCGCCAGCAGCCAAGATGGACAGGGGGGAAGGGAGACCCAGTACTTC.

The rearrangement uses TRBV7-2 and TRBJ2-5; TRBD2 matches at 13 bases. The CDR3 has 15 amino acids. Trimming at V came to 4 bases and at J to 7 bases, leaving 6 bases not matched to a gene. From germline, CDR1 is SGHTA and CDR2 FQGNSA. The CDR3 DNA is TGTGCCAGCAGCTCCCACACTAGCGGGGGGGGGACCCAGTACTTC. This codes for CASSSHTSGGGTQYF.

The chain uses TRBV7-8 and TRBJ2-3; tentative D call: TRBD2 (6 bases). V was clipped by 6 bases and J by 2 bases, with 15 bases between them. CDR3 length: 15 amino acids. From germline, CDR1 is SGHVS and CDR2 FQNEAQ. For the CDR3, the DNA is TGTGCCAGCAGTATGATCGGGAGCTACACAGATACGCAGTATTTT. This codes for CASSMIGSYTDTQYF.

This clone is medium-sized by share. The chain combines TRBV6-6 with TRBJ1-2; D unclear. Germline loops: CDR1 MNHNY, CDR2 SVGAGI (reference sequence). V was cut by 5 bases and J by 4 bases, with 14 bases left in between. The CDR3 spans 14 residues. The chain's CDR3 is CASSTIELAYGYTF. The CDR3 bases are TGTGCCAGCAGTACTATAGAGTTGGCCTATGGCTACACCTTC.

The chain is built from TRBV28 and TRBJ2-7; D perhaps matches TRBD2 (5 bases). Trimming left V 3 bases short and J 7 bases short, with 16 bases between. The CDR3 extends over 14 amino acids. Germline V gene data show CDR1 as MDHEN and CDR2 as SYDVKM. The CDR3 is CASSLGQVGIEQYF. CDR3 coding DNA: TGTGCCAGCAGTTTGGGTCAGGTCGGGATAGAGCAGTACTTC. Complete variable domain (other parts from reference TRBV28 and TRBJ2-7): DVKVTQSSRYLVKRTGEKVFLECVQDMDHENMFWYRQDPGLGLRLIYFSYDVKMKEKGDIPEGYSVSREKKERFSLILESASTNQTSMYLCASSLGQVGIEQYFGPGTRLTVT.

This sequence joins TRBV24-1 and TRBJ2-6; 7 bases are a match to TRBD1. CDR1 is KGHDR and CDR2 is SFDVKD in the germline V gene. The CDR3 length is 14 residues. Germline trimming cut 9 bases from V and 4 bases from J; bases unmatched to any gene: 5. For the CDR3, the DNA is TGTGCCACCCGTGGGACAGCCGGGGCCAACGTCCTGACTTTC. The encoded protein is CATRGTAGANVLTF.

The rearrangement links TRBV24-1 to TRBJ2-1, with TRBD2 identical over 13 bases. Trimming at V came to 9 bases and at J to 0 bases, leaving 10 bases not matched to a gene. CDR3 size: 18 residues. CDR1 is KGHDR, CDR2 SFDVKD, per germline. The chain's CDR3 is CATQPTSGGSPSYNEQFF. CDR3 bases: TGTGCCACCCAACCGACTAGCGGGGGGTCCCCCTCCTACAATGAGCAGTTCTTC.

The chain joins TRBV5-1 to TRBJ2-2; 9 nucleotides agree with TRBD2. The CDR3 has 16 residues. Germline V lookup: CDR1 SGHRS, CDR2 YFSETQ. Losses at the gene ends were 1 base for V and 4 bases for J; bases not matched to a gene: 5. CDR3 amino acids: CASSLYSGSVTGELFF. DNA for the CDR3: TGCGCCAGCAGCTTGTATAGCGGGAGTGTCACCGGGGAGCTGTTTTTT.

V usage is TRBV29-1 and J usage is TRBJ1-1, with D uncertain. The CDR3 has 15 residues. CDR1 is SQVTM, CDR2 ANQGSEA, per germline. V lost 7 bases and J 0 bases, leaving 18 bases between the germline ends. CDR3 region: CSALPGTALNTEAFF. DNA for the CDR3: TGCAGCGCACTCCCAGGAACAGCCCTGAACACTGAAGCTTTCTTT.

This chain links TRBV11-2 with TRBJ1-1; D possibly corresponds to TRBD1 (6 bases). CDR3 length equals 14 residues. Germline-derived CDR1 and CDR2 are SGHAT and FQNNGV. Trimming took off 5 bases at V and 1 base at J, with 11 bases between the two ends. The CDR3 is CASSLLQGNTEAFF. The CDR3 DNA reads TGTGCCAGCAGCCTGTTACAGGGGAACACTGAAGCTTTCTTT.